These 31 T cell receptor beta chains originate from one sample sequenced in a study of cytomegalovirus exposure and HLA in healthy donors. The PCR contained 60 Vbeta and 13 Jbeta primers. Data came from immunoSEQ multiplex PCR; TCRdb stores just in-frame clones and leaves some out. The sample consists of over 130,000 clones, around four fifths of them appearing once. Material: PBMCs. Receptors were obtained from a young man in good health and CMV-seropositive.

This chain connects TRBV13 to TRBJ1-2; no reliable D call. The germline V gene has CDR1 PRHDT and CDR2 FYEKMQ (reference sequence). V was pared by 4 bases and J by 0 bases, with 9 bases between. This CDR3 comprises 14 residues. CDR3 DNA sequence: TGTGCCAGCAGCTCGAGTGGTGCTAACTATGGCTACACCTTC. It specifies CASSSSGANYGYTF.

V and J are TRBV20-1 and TRBJ2-5; a possible D gene is TRBD2 (5 bases). Germline lookup yields CDR1 DFQATT and CDR2 SNEGSKA (reference sequence). V was shortened by 4 bases and J by 5 bases, with 8 bases between the two germline ends. The CDR3 runs to 11 residues. CDR3 bases: TGCAGTGCTAAGAGAGGGGAGACCCAGTACTTC. This encodes CSAKRGETQYF.

V and J are TRBV5-1 and TRBJ1-2; TRBD1 is a possible D gene (5 bases). V was pared by 6 bases and J by 6 bases, with 21 bases between. The CDR3 spans 15 residues. The germline V gene encodes CDR1 SGHRS and CDR2 YFSETQ. CDR3 loop: CASTTSPGGVDGYTF. The CDR3 DNA follows: TGCGCCAGCACTACCTCCCCCGGGGGAGTGGATGGCTACACCTTC.

The chain uses TRBV6-5 and TRBJ1-2; D perhaps matches TRBD1 (5 bases). Germline CDR1 and CDR2: MNHEY and SVGAGI. The CDR3 has 15 amino acids. V lost 0 bases to trimming and J lost 6 bases, with 14 bases between them. CDR3 coding DNA: TGTGCCAGCAGTTACTCAGGGGCCCCAACGGATGGCTACACCTTC. It translates to CASSYSGAPTDGYTF.

J is TRBJ2-7 and V is TRBV30, with no clear D. This CDR3 spans 13 amino acids. V lost 0 bases, J lost 3 bases, and 9 bases lay in between. Germline V gene data show CDR1 as GTSNPN and CDR2 as SVGIG (reference sequence). DNA for the CDR3: TGTGCCTGGAGTGTAGAGATTCTCTACGAGCAGTACTTC. Translated, it gives CAWSVEILYEQYF.

This clone was seen only once. V is TRBV28 and J is TRBJ1-4, with 7 bases aligning to TRBD1. There are 15 residues in the CDR3. V was clipped by 6 bases and J by 4 bases; unmatched bases: 8. Germline CDR1 MDHEN, CDR2 SYDVKM. The chain's CDR3 is CASRPGQSYNEKLFF. The CDR3 nucleotides read TGTGCCAGCAGACCGGGACAGTCTTATAATGAAAAACTGTTTTTT. Looking up the rest from reference TRBV28 and TRBJ1-4 gives the full variable domain: DVKVTQSSRYLVKRTGEKVFLECVQDMDHENMFWYRQDPGLGLRLIYFSYDVKMKEKGDIPEGYSVSREKKERFSLILESASTNQTSMYLCASRPGQSYNEKLFFGSGTQLSVL.

The CDR3 loop is CASSPGIAAYEQYF. Here the CDR3 DNA reads TGTGCCAGCAGCCCCGGGATAGCGGCCTACGAGCAGTACTTC. The chain employs TRBV5-4 and TRBJ2-7, with a weak D call TRBD2 (6 bases). CDR3 length equals 14 residues. Trimming took 4 bases from V and 2 from J, leaving 13 bases between them. Germline V gene sequence: CDR1 SGHNT, CDR2 YYREEE (reference sequence).

This sequence joins TRBV19 and TRBJ1-2, with a possible D match to TRBD1 (6 bases). The ends were cut back, 3 bases at V and 4 bases at J, with 15 bases in the middle. Germline CDR1 is LNHDA and CDR2 is SQIVND (reference sequence). This CDR3 contains 15 residues. The CDR3 DNA reads as TGTGCCAGTAGTATTTCAGACAGGAGCATCTATGGCTACACCTTC. Encoded protein: CASSISDRSIYGYTF.

The chain links TRBV18 to TRBJ2-6, with 9 bases lining up with TRBD1. Germline V gene lookup returns CDR1 KGHSH and CDR2 LQKENI. The CDR3 runs to 19 residues. J was trimmed by 1 base and V by 5 bases; bases with no gene match: 12. The CDR3 bases are TGTGCCAGCTCAGGCCTTCCGGGACAGGGATCTTCTGGGGCCAACGTCCTGACTTTC. Protein sequence: CASSGLPGQGSSGANVLTF.

The rearrangement uses TRBV12-5 and TRBJ2-5, with D possibly TRBD2 on 6 matching bases. Germline assignment: CDR1 LGHNT and CDR2 FRNRAP. Trimming cost V 7 bases and J 1 base, with 10 bases left between them. The CDR3 sequence is 13 residues long. The CDR3 DNA reads as TGTGCTAGTGAATATAGCGGCCAAGAGACCCAGTACTTC. This sequence encodes CASEYSGQETQYF.

The V and J genes are TRBV18 and TRBJ1-5; 11 bases are a match to TRBD1. CDR1 is KGHSH and CDR2 is LQKENI in the germline V gene. V lost 5 bases and J lost 4; bases outside the gene matches: 4. The CDR3 has 15 residues. The CDR3 sequence is CASSSGQGVNQPQHF. The CDR3 bases are TGTGCCAGCTCATCGGGACAGGGGGTTAATCAGCCCCAGCATTTT.

The sample holds one count of this clone. This chain links TRBV9 with TRBJ2-1; TRBD1 might be the D (6 bases). V was clipped by 2 bases and J by 6 bases, with 15 bases between them. The CDR3 runs 15 residues. The V gene's germline CDR1 is SGDLS and CDR2 YYNGEE. This CDR3 reads CASSVLGVGGNEQFF. The CDR3 DNA sequence: TGTGCCAGCAGCGTTCTGGGGGTAGGGGGCAATGAGCAGTTCTTC.

This chain links TRBV12-5 with TRBJ2-2; 7 bases fit TRBD2. Unmatched junction bases numbered 19, after V lost 0 bases and J lost 6 bases. The CDR3 is 20 residues long. Germline loops: CDR1 LGHNT, CDR2 FRNRAP. The DNA of the CDR3 is TGTGCTAGTGGTTTGGTACGGGGGACTAATGAGGGCGGTGCGTCCGGGGAGCTGTTTTTT. This codes for CASGLVRGTNEGGASGELFF.

CDR3 protein: CASSSGTGSSPLHF. The CDR3 region has the DNA TGTGCCAGCAGTTCCGGGACAGGGAGTTCACCCCTCCACTTT. V and J are TRBV7-9 and TRBJ1-6, with 9 bases that match TRBD1. CDR1 SEHNR and CDR2 FQNEAQ come from the germline V gene (reference sequence). The junction had 6 bases not matched to a gene; V was cut back by 6 bases and J by 9 bases. The CDR3 has 14 residues.

The gene calls are TRBV4-1 and TRBJ1-4; possibly TRBD1 for D (5 bases). Trimming left V 4 bases short and J 2 bases short, with 14 bases between. From germline, CDR1 is MGHRA and CDR2 YSYEKL. The CDR3 covers 16 residues. The CDR3 here is CASSLPGLGTNEKLFF. Here the CDR3 DNA reads TGCGCCAGCAGCCTACCAGGGTTGGGGACTAATGAAAAACTGTTTTTT.

The rearrangement links TRBV4-1 to TRBJ1-5; the D gene is possibly TRBD1 (5 bases). This CDR3 comprises 16 residues. Trimming cost V 1 base and J 9 bases, with 19 bases left between them. Germline CDR1 reads MGHRA; CDR2 reads YSYEKL. DNA of the CDR3: TGCGCCAGCAGCCAAGGCCCCAACACAGGTCGAGGGCCCCAGCATTTT. It yields the protein CASSQGPNTGRGPQHF.

The chain joins TRBV6-1 to TRBJ2-5; 13 bases map to TRBD2. The germline V gene encodes CDR1 MNHNS and CDR2 SASEGT. The length of the CDR3 is 15 residues. V was clipped by 7 bases and J by 2 bases; unmatched bases: 4. The CDR3 nucleotides read TGTGCCAGCAACCTGGGACTAGCGGGGCAAGAGACCCAGTACTTC. Its protein is CASNLGLAGQETQYF.

The rearrangement joins TRBV5-1 to TRBJ2-2; the match to TRBD2 covers 7 bases. Germline V gives CDR1 SGHRS, CDR2 YFSETQ. This CDR3 has 17 residues. Trimming removed 0 bases from V and 4 bases from J; junction bases left unmatched: 9. The CDR3 protein is CASSLEVGGPGTGELFF. CDR3 DNA: TGCGCCAGCAGCTTGGAAGTGGGAGGGCCGGGCACCGGGGAGCTGTTTTTT.

This clone was seen only a few times. This chain joins TRBV18 and TRBJ1-5; 9 bases agree with TRBD1. In germline, CDR1 is KGHSH, CDR2 LQKENI. CDR3 length equals 14 residues. V lost 7 bases to trimming and J lost 7 bases; unmatched junction nucleotides: 8. Here the CDR3 reads CASCKGQGGQPQHF. The CDR3 region has the DNA TGTGCCAGCTGTAAGGGACAGGGAGGACAGCCCCAGCATTTT.

This chain connects TRBV9 to TRBJ2-2; possible D gene TRBD1, 6 bases. Trimming took off 3 bases at V and 2 bases at J, with 11 bases between the two ends. This CDR3 region has 15 residues. Looked up from germline, CDR1 is SGDLS and CDR2 is YYNGEE. CDR3 bases: TGTGCCAGCAGCGCCCTACAGGGTAACACCGGGGAGCTGTTTTTT. This encodes CASSALQGNTGELFF.

The chain uses TRBV5-4 and TRBJ2-2, with D possibly being TRBD2 (6 bases). The V and J ends lost 2 bases and 1 base respectively, with 12 bases between them. Germline V gene data show CDR1 as SGHNT and CDR2 as YYREEE (reference sequence). The CDR3 has 16 amino acids. CDR3 DNA: TGTGCCAGCAGCTTATCTGGTAGCGGGAACACCGGGGAGCTGTTTTTT. This sequence encodes CASSLSGSGNTGELFF.

V and J are TRBV19 and TRBJ2-3; D ambiguous. This CDR3 spans 15 amino acids. Trimming left V 5 bases short and J 2 bases short, with 14 bases between. Germline CDR1 and CDR2: LNHDA and SQIVND (reference sequence). CDR3 sequence: CASSQNRRFTDTQYF. For the CDR3, the DNA is TGTGCCAGTAGTCAAAACAGACGATTCACAGATACGCAGTATTTT. The variable domain in full, completed from reference TRBV19 and TRBJ2-3, reads DGGITQSPKYLFRKEGQNVTLSCEQNLNHDAMYWYRQDPGQGLRLIYYSQIVNDFQKGDIAEGYSVSREKKESFPLTVTSAQKNPTAFYLCASSQNRRFTDTQYFGPGTRLTVL.

The V call is TRBV18, the J call TRBJ2-5; a weak D match, TRBD2 (6 bases). V lost 0 bases and J 5 bases, leaving 10 bases between the germline ends. Germline V gene data show CDR1 as KGHSH and CDR2 as LQKENI. The CDR3 contains 14 residues. The DNA for the CDR3 is TGTGCCAGCTCACCACCCGGACGGGGGGAGACCCAGTACTTC. It specifies CASSPPGRGETQYF.

This clone was picked up a small number of times. The chain recombines TRBV9 with TRBJ2-1; TRBD1 matches 12 bases. The V gene's germline CDR1 is SGDLS and CDR2 YYNGEE. This CDR3 comprises 17 residues. Unmatched junction bases numbered 10, after V lost 2 bases and J lost 7 bases. The CDR3 nucleotides read TGTGCCAGCAGCGTCGGGGTGGGGACAGGGGGCCCGAATGAGCAGTTCTTC. Amino acid sequence: CASSVGVGTGGPNEQFF.

The chain couples TRBV11-3 to TRBJ2-7; maybe TRBD1 (6 bases). CDR3 size: 13 residues. Trimming shortened V by 4 bases and J by 3 bases, and 10 bases separated the two germline ends. Germline V gene sequence: CDR1 SGHNT, CDR2 YENEEA. Here the CDR3 reads CASSSRQVYEQYF. CDR3 nucleotides: TGTGCCAGCAGCTCACGACAGGTCTACGAGCAGTACTTC.

This chain joins TRBV11-3 and TRBJ2-3; D may be TRBD2 (6 bases). The ends were cut back, 4 bases at V and 5 bases at J, with 16 bases in the middle. Germline values: CDR1 SGHNT, CDR2 YENEEA. The CDR3 spans 15 residues. The CDR3 protein is CASSSSSSGGDTQYF. CDR3 nucleotide sequence: TGTGCCAGCAGCTCCTCTAGCTCCGGGGGAGATACGCAGTATTTT.

This chain uses TRBV18 with TRBJ2-7, with 7 bases that match TRBD2. CDR3 length: 14 amino acids. Germline CDR1 reads KGHSH; CDR2 reads LQKENI. V was clipped by 3 bases and J by 4 bases; unmatched bases: 6. DNA for the CDR3: TGTGCCAGCTCACCGCAAAGGGACTATTACGAGCAGTACTTC. Translation gives CASSPQRDYYEQYF.

This chain joins TRBV19 and TRBJ2-2; the match to TRBD1 covers 9 bases. Germline values: CDR1 LNHDA, CDR2 SQIVND (reference sequence). The CDR3 consists of 17 residues. The trim removed 1 base at V and 2 bases at J, leaving 5 bases unmatched. The CDR3 spells CASSIGTGVANTGELFF. CDR3 bases: TGTGCCAGTAGTATAGGGACAGGGGTCGCCAACACCGGGGAGCTGTTTTTT.

This chain links TRBV7-9 with TRBJ2-1, with 8 bases matching TRBD1. Germline assignment: CDR1 SEHNR and CDR2 FQNEAQ (reference sequence). This CDR3 spans 16 amino acids. V trimming: 3 bases; J trimming: 7 bases; junction bases outside the gene matches: 11. In nucleotides, the CDR3 is TGTGCCAGCAGCTTGAAACACGGGACAGGAGGGAATGAGCAGTTCTTC. It encodes CASSLKHGTGGNEQFF. Variable domain in full (rest from reference TRBV7-9 and TRBJ2-1): DTGVSQNPRHKITKRGQNVTFRCDPISEHNRLYWYRQTLGQGPEFLTYFQNEAQLEKSRLLSDRFSAERPKGSFSTLEIQRTEQGDSAMYLCASSLKHGTGGNEQFFGPGTRLTVL.

A remark on this clone: The sample contains more than one DNA sequence encoding this CDR3. V and J are TRBV27 and TRBJ1-5, with D possibly matching TRBD1 (5 bases). Between the trimmed V and J ends, which lost 6 bases and 5 bases, there was a span of 8 bases. The CDR3 sequence is 12 residues long. The germline V gene has CDR1 MNHEY and CDR2 SMNVEV (reference sequence). CDR3 sequence: CASRSGDQPQHF. CDR3 coding DNA: TGTGCCAGCAGATCGGGGGATCAGCCCCAGCATTTT.

As DNA, the CDR3 is TGTGCCAGCTCACCGGAGACTAGCGGACCCTACAATGAGCAGTTCTTC. Translating it yields CASSPETSGPYNEQFF. V is TRBV18 and J is TRBJ2-1; 9 bases match TRBD2. V lost 3 bases and J lost 2; bases outside the gene matches: 5. The CDR3 runs 16 residues. Germline assignment: CDR1 KGHSH and CDR2 LQKENI. Based on the CDR3 plus reference TRBV18 and TRBJ2-1, the full variable domain is NAGVMQNPRHLVRRRGQEARLRCSPMKGHSHVYWYRQLPEEGLKFMVYLQKENIIDESGMPKERFSAEFPKEGPSILRIQQVVRGDSAAYFCASSPETSGPYNEQFFGPGTRLTVL.